The 28 T cell receptor beta chains below come from one sample, sequenced in a study of T cells after yellow fever vaccination. Via MiXCR, TCRdb re-called the 5' RACE reads, giving one row per CDR3 protein. The sample includes 610,000 or so distinct CDR3 sequences, roughly an eighth seen only once; the top ten take 15%. This material consisted of PBMCs, taken on the day of the yellow fever booster vaccination. The receptor set was obtained from a man younger than 40 who received the YFV17D yellow fever vaccine.

This clonotype has more than one count but fewer than ten. The chain uses TRBV9 and TRBJ1-1; TRBD1 agrees at 7 bases. CDR1 and CDR2 from the germline V gene are SGDLS and YYNGEE. V trimming: 4 bases; J trimming: 5 bases; junction bases outside the gene matches: 8. CDR3 length equals 14 residues. The CDR3, as DNA: TGTGCCAGCAGCCCCACAGGGGAGGGGACTGAAGCTTTCTTT. It specifies CASSPTGEGTEAFF.

The chain couples TRBV4-3 to TRBJ2-1; 9 bases match TRBD1. The germline gives CDR1 LGHNA, CDR2 YSLEER. This CDR3 region has 18 residues. V was pared by 0 bases and J by 8 bases, with 14 bases of the junction left unmatched. The CDR3 here is CASSQDSMGGQGGDEQFF. In nucleotides, the CDR3 is TGCGCCAGCAGCCAAGATAGCATGGGGGGACAGGGTGGCGATGAGCAGTTCTTC.

About this clonotype: A much larger clone sits a single nucleotide away, making a read error possible. The genes are TRBV29-1 and TRBJ2-3; D possibly uses TRBD1 or TRBD2 (6 bases each). This CDR3 is 14 amino acids long. From germline, CDR1 is SQVTM and CDR2 ANQGSEA. The chain's CDR3 is CSAEQGGGTDTEYF. For the CDR3, the DNA is TGCAGCGCTGAACAGGGAGGAGGCACAGATACGGAGTATTTT.

This clonotype was counted only a few times. This CDR3 reads CSVPLAGGTDTQYF. For the CDR3, the DNA is TGCAGCGTCCCACTAGCGGGGGGCACAGATACGCAGTATTTT. The chain carries TRBV29-1 and TRBJ2-3; the match to TRBD2 covers 11 bases. Germline loops: CDR1 SQVTM, CDR2 ANQGSEA. The CDR3 runs to 14 residues. With 6 bases clipped from V and 1 base from J, the junction kept 3 bases outside the gene matches.

The CDR3 region has the DNA TGCAGTGCTAGTCGGTGGCTTCTAAGCTCCTACGAGCAGTACTTC. Protein sequence: CSASRWLLSSYEQYF. This chain joins TRBV20-1 and TRBJ2-7; D remains ambiguous. The CDR3 covers 15 residues. Germline CDR1 reads DFQATT; CDR2 reads SNEGSKA (reference sequence). Trimming shortened V by 3 bases and J by 0 bases, and 15 bases separated the two germline ends.

This clonotype was recorded a few times. The chain links TRBV7-3 to TRBJ1-2; a possible D gene is TRBD1 (5 bases). V was trimmed by 6 bases and J by 0 bases, leaving 14 bases between them. Germline V lookup: CDR1 SGHTA, CDR2 FQGTGA. This CDR3 comprises 15 residues. For the CDR3, the DNA is TGTGCCAGCAGGCCCTCCCCGGGGGCTAACTATGGCTACACCTTC. Translated: CASRPSPGANYGYTF. Based on the CDR3 plus reference TRBV7-3 and TRBJ1-2, the full variable domain is GAGVSQTPSNKVTEKGKYVELRCDPISGHTALYWYRQSLGQGPEFLIYFQGTGAADDSGLPNDRFFAVRPEGSVSTLKIQRTERGDSAVYLCASRPSPGANYGYTFGSGTRLTVV.

This clonotype was seen more than once but under ten times. The chain carries TRBV18 and TRBJ1-5; D gene ambiguous. Germline-derived CDR1 and CDR2 are KGHSH and LQKENI. The CDR3 has 14 amino acids. Trimming removed 2 bases at V and 9 bases at J, with 14 bases between. DNA for the CDR3: TGTGCCAGCTCACCATTGGGCACGGAGATGCCCCAGCATTTT. Its translation is CASSPLGTEMPQHF.

The chain links TRBV7-2 to TRBJ2-3, with D unresolved. In germline, CDR1 is SGHTA, CDR2 FQGNSA. The ends were cut back, 2 bases at V and 6 bases at J, with 9 bases in the middle. CDR3 length: 13 residues. The CDR3: CASSLQVPDTQYF. The CDR3 DNA is TGTGCCAGCAGCTTACAGGTTCCCGATACGCAGTATTTT.

This clonotype showed up many times. The J gene is TRBJ2-1, the V gene TRBV15, with TRBD2 identical over 14 bases. The J segment lost 8 bases and the V segment lost 0 bases, leaving 6 bases of the junction unmatched. The CDR3 runs 17 residues. Germline loops: CDR1 LNHNV, CDR2 YYDKDF (reference sequence). The CDR3: CATSREQPGLAGDEQFF. CDR3 DNA sequence: TGTGCCACCAGCAGAGAGCAACCGGGACTAGCGGGAGATGAGCAGTTCTTC.

This clonotype was counted between two and nine times. The J gene is TRBJ2-5, the V gene TRBV7-8; unclear D gene. Per the germline V gene, CDR1 is SGHVS and CDR2 is FQNEAQ. The CDR3 loop spans 17 amino acids. With 1 base removed from V and 5 bases from J, the gap between germline ends came to 20 bases. The CDR3 DNA reads TGTGCCAGCAGCTTAGTATTGGCTTCCCCCCCCCAGGAGACCCAGTACTTC. It codes for CASSLVLASPPQETQYF.

The J gene is TRBJ2-4, the V gene TRBV20-1; D remains unclear. CDR3 length equals 16 residues. Between the trimmed V and J ends, which lost 0 bases and 3 bases, there was a span of 15 bases. Germline values: CDR1 DFQATT, CDR2 SNEGSKA (reference sequence). The CDR3, as DNA: TGCAGTGCTAGAGATTTGAGGCATCTCGACAAAAACATTCAGTACTTC. Translating it yields CSARDLRHLDKNIQYF.

A few counts support this clonotype. The chain carries TRBV14 and TRBJ1-2; D gene ambiguous. The CDR3 covers 13 residues. The V gene's germline CDR1 is SGHDN and CDR2 FVKESK. The V gene lost 2 bases and the J gene lost 4 bases, with 8 bases spanning the gap. CDR3 amino acids: CASSQNGFYGYTF. As DNA, the CDR3 is TGTGCCAGCAGCCAAAATGGCTTCTATGGCTACACCTTC.

This clonotype came up a few times. The chain couples TRBV11-2 to TRBJ2-7; 9 bases map to TRBD1. The junction had 5 bases not matched to a gene; V was cut back by 6 bases and J by 5 bases. The germline CDR1 and CDR2 sequences are SGHAT and FQNNGV. This CDR3 has 13 residues. Here the CDR3 reads CASRRQGEDEQYF. CDR3 sequence (DNA): TGTGCCAGCAGGCGACAGGGGGAGGACGAGCAGTACTTC.

The gene calls are TRBV6-6 and TRBJ1-4; D not certain. Deletions cut 6 bases from V and 8 bases from J, with 10 bases between. The CDR3 is 12 residues long. CDR1 and CDR2 (germline): MNHNY, SVGAGI (reference sequence). CDR3 sequence reads: CASSTPGEKLFF. DNA for the CDR3: TGTGCCAGCAGCACTCCTGGGGAAAAACTGTTTTTT.

This clonotype came up many times. The V gene is TRBV24-1, the J gene TRBJ1-1; 7 nucleotides line up with TRBD1. Germline V CDR1 and CDR2: KGHDR, SFDVKD. This CDR3 comprises 15 residues. The V gene end was trimmed by 4 bases and the J gene end by 4 bases; junction bases not matched to a gene: 8. CDR3 DNA: TGTGCCACCAGTGACACGACAGGGTATATCACTGAAGCTTTCTTT. It specifies CATSDTTGYITEAFF.

This clonotype was seen at least ten times. V is TRBV24-1 and J is TRBJ2-1, with TRBD1 matching 8 bases. CDR3 length equals 16 residues. The trim removed 1 base at V and 0 bases at J, leaving 1 base unmatched. Germline V gene data show CDR1 as KGHDR and CDR2 as SFDVKD. The CDR3, as DNA: TGTGCCACCAGTGATTTCGGGACAGGCTCCTACAATGAGCAGTTCTTC. Protein product: CATSDFGTGSYNEQFF.

V is TRBV28 and J is TRBJ2-6; D possibly corresponds to TRBD1 (5 bases). Per the germline V gene, CDR1 is MDHEN and CDR2 is SYDVKM. The ends were cut back, 8 bases at V and 0 bases at J, with 14 bases in the middle. The CDR3 is 16 residues long. The CDR3 sequence is CASQTTGFSGANVLTF. The CDR3 DNA follows: TGTGCCAGCCAAACTACAGGATTCTCTGGGGCCAACGTCCTGACTTTC. The variable domain in full, with the rest retrieved from reference TRBV28 and TRBJ2-6, is DVKVTQSSRYLVKRTGEKVFLECVQDMDHENMFWYRQDPGLGLRLIYFSYDVKMKEKGDIPEGYSVSREKKERFSLILESASTNQTSMYLCASQTTGFSGANVLTFGAGSRLTVL.

This clonotype was seen only a few times. V usage is TRBV20-1 and J usage is TRBJ2-3; D remains ambiguous. CDR1 and CDR2 (germline): DFQATT, SNEGSKA (reference sequence). The CDR3 has 12 amino acids. V was clipped by 5 bases and J by 0 bases, with 6 bases between them. In DNA form, the CDR3 reads TGCAGTGCTTACCCTAGCACAGATACGCAGTATTTT. It codes for CSAYPSTDTQYF.

V is TRBV20-1 and J is TRBJ2-6, with unresolved D. Trimming took 6 bases from V and 0 from J, leaving 9 bases between them. The CDR3 runs to 14 residues. Germline V gene sequence: CDR1 DFQATT, CDR2 SNEGSKA (reference sequence). The CDR3 region has the DNA TGCAGTGCCCCAAGAAGCTCTGGGGCCAACGTCCTGACTTTC. Amino acids: CSAPRSSGANVLTF.

This clonotype was observed at least ten times. The rearrangement links TRBV5-1 to TRBJ2-2; no reliable D call. Trimming shortened V by 5 bases and J by 0 bases, and 11 bases separated the two germline ends. Per germline, CDR1 SGHRS and CDR2 YFSETQ. The CDR3 length is 15 residues. The CDR3 sequence: CASRLGGTNTGELFF. The CDR3 nucleotides read TGCGCCAGCAGGCTTGGTGGGACGAACACCGGGGAGCTGTTTTTT.

The V gene is TRBV15, the J gene TRBJ2-5; D is unclear. The V gene's germline CDR1 is LNHNV and CDR2 YYDKDF (reference sequence). The V end lost 0 bases, the J end lost 5 bases, and 10 bases lay between the germline ends. This CDR3 has 14 amino acids. CDR3: CATSRDLGRETQYF. The CDR3 coding sequence is TGTGCCACCAGCAGAGATTTGGGTAGGGAGACCCAGTACTTC. The complete variable domain, with remaining parts taken from reference TRBV15 and TRBJ2-5, reads DAMVIQNPRYQVTQFGKPVTLSCSQTLNHNVMYWYQQKSSQAPKLLFHYYDKDFNNEADTPDNFQSRRPNTSFCFLDIRSPGLGDTAMYLCATSRDLGRETQYFGPGTRLLVL.

This clonotype was seen a few times. The V and J genes are TRBV6-5 and TRBJ2-7; 9 bases align to TRBD1. CDR1 is MNHEY, CDR2 SVGAGI, per germline. The junction had 3 bases not matched to a gene; V was cut back by 6 bases and J by 3 bases. This CDR3 region has 13 residues. The CDR3 loop is CASRLTGGYEQYF. CDR3 nucleotide sequence: TGTGCCAGCAGGCTGACAGGGGGCTACGAGCAGTACTTC.

This clonotype was seen a handful of times. The V and J genes are TRBV29-1 and TRBJ2-7; D could derive from TRBD1 or TRBD2 (5 bases each). Per the germline V gene, CDR1 is SQVTM and CDR2 is ANQGSEA. The CDR3 extends over 13 amino acids. Trimming took off 2 bases at V and 2 bases at J, with 10 bases between the two ends. The CDR3 region is CSVEQGDAYEQYF. CDR3 DNA: TGCAGCGTTGAACAGGGAGATGCCTACGAGCAGTACTTC.

J is TRBJ2-3 and V is TRBV7-9, with D unresolved. The CDR3 has 15 amino acids. Germline-derived CDR1 and CDR2 are SEHNR and FQNEAQ (reference sequence). V was trimmed by 5 bases and J by 6 bases, leaving 18 bases between them. CDR3 bases: TGTGCCAGCAGCGCGCCCTCCGGGCTCGGGGATACGCAGTATTTT. Its protein is CASSAPSGLGDTQYF. Looking up the rest from reference TRBV7-9 and TRBJ2-3 gives the full variable domain: DTGVSQNPRHKITKRGQNVTFRCDPISEHNRLYWYRQTLGQGPEFLTYFQNEAQLEKSRLLSDRFSAERPKGSFSTLEIQRTEQGDSAMYLCASSAPSGLGDTQYFGPGTRLTVL.

This clonotype was counted ten times or more. This chain connects TRBV5-6 to TRBJ2-2; D remains ambiguous. CDR3 length: 13 amino acids. Germline-derived CDR1 and CDR2 are SGHDT and YYEEEE. V shed 0 bases and J shed 4 bases, with 4 bases lying between them. The CDR3 spells CASSLAATGELFF. In nucleotides, the CDR3 is TGTGCCAGCAGCTTGGCAGCCACCGGGGAGCTGTTTTTT.

This clonotype was picked up a small number of times. The chain is built from TRBV27 and TRBJ2-1, with a weak D call TRBD2 (5 bases). Trimming cost V 3 bases and J 1 base, with 7 bases left between them. Germline CDR1 MNHEY, CDR2 SMNVEV (reference sequence). This CDR3 has 14 amino acids. The CDR3 sequence: CASSLWESYNEQFF. Here the CDR3 DNA reads TGTGCCAGCAGTTTGTGGGAGTCCTACAATGAGCAGTTCTTC.

The CDR3 sequence is CASSLVRFQRERSYNEQFF. The CDR3 coding sequence is TGTGCCAGCAGCTTAGTCCGCTTCCAGCGGGAGCGTTCCTACAATGAGCAGTTCTTC. The chain combines TRBV11-1 with TRBJ2-1, with TRBD2 matching over 8 bases. Germline loops: CDR1 SGHAT, CDR2 FQDESV (reference sequence). Unmatched junction bases numbered 12, after V lost 1 base and J lost 1 base. The CDR3 extends over 19 amino acids.

This chain uses TRBV6-5 with TRBJ2-2; D is undetermined. The CDR3 has 15 residues. The germline CDR1 and CDR2 sequences are MNHEY and SVGAGI. Trimming stripped 2 bases from V and 4 bases from J, with 11 bases between. The CDR3 DNA follows: TGTGCCAGCAGTTACACGGAGATCTTCACCGGGGAGCTGTTTTTT. As protein: CASSYTEIFTGELFF.